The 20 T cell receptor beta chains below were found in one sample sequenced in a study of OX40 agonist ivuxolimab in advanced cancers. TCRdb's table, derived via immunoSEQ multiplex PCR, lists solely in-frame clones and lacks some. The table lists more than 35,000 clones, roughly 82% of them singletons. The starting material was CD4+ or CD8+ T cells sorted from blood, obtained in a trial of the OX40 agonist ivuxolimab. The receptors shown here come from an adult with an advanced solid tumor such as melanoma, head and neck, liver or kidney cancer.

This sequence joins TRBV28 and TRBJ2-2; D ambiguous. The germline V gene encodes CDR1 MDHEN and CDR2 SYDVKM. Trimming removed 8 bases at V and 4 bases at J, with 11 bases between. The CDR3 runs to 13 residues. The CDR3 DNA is TGTGCCAGCCTGACAAAGGGCACCGGGGAGCTGTTTTTT. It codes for CASLTKGTGELFF.

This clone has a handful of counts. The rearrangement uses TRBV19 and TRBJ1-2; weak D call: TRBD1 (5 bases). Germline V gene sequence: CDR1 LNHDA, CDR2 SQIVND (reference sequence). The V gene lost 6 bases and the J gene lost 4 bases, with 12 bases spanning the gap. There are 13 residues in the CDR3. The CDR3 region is CASREGTAYGYTF. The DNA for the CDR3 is TGTGCCAGTAGGGAGGGGACGGCCTATGGCTACACCTTC.

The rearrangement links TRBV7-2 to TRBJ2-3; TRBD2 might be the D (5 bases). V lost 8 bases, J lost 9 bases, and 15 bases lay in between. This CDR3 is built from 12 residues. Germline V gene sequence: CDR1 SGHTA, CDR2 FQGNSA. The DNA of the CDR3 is TGTGCCAGCGCGGCGGACTCCATCACGCAGTATTTT. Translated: CASAADSITQYF.

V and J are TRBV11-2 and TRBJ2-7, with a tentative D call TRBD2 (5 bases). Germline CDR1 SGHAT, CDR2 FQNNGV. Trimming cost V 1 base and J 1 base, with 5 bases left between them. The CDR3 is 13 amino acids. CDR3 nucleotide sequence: TGTGCCAGCAGCTTAGCGGGGTCCTACGAGCAGTACTTC. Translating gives CASSLAGSYEQYF.

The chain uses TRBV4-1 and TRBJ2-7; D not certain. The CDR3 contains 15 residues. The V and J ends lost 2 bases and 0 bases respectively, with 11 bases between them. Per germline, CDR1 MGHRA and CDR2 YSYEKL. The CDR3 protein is CASSQSTGRSYEQYF. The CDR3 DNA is TGCGCCAGCAGCCAAAGTACGGGCCGCTCCTACGAGCAGTACTTC.

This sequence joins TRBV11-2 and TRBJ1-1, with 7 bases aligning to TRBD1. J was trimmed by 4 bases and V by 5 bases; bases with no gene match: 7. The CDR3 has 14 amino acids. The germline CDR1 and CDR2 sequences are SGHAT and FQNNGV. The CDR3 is CASSPLDRATEAFF. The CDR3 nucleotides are TGTGCCAGCAGCCCCCTTGACAGGGCCACTGAAGCTTTCTTT.

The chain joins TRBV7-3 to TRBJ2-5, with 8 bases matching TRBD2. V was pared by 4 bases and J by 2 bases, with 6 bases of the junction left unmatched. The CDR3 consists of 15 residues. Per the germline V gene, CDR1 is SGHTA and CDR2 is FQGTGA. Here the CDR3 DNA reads TGTGCCAGCAGCTCAGGTGTAGCGGGACAAGAGACCCAGTACTTC. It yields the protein CASSSGVAGQETQYF. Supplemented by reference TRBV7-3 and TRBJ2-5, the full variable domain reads GAGVSQTPSNKVTEKGKYVELRCDPISGHTALYWYRQSLGQGPEFLIYFQGTGAADDSGLPNDRFFAVRPEGSVSTLKIQRTERGDSAVYLCASSSGVAGQETQYFGPGTRLLVL.

Here the CDR3 reads CASSWGPSRLEAFF. In DNA, the CDR3 is TGTGCCAGCAGCTGGGGTCCGAGCAGGTTAGAAGCTTTCTTT. The chain employs TRBV5-4 and TRBJ1-1; D is uncertain. The CDR3 spans 14 residues. The V gene's germline CDR1 is SGHNT and CDR2 YYREEE (reference sequence). The ends were cut back, 3 bases at V and 8 bases at J, with 17 bases in the middle.

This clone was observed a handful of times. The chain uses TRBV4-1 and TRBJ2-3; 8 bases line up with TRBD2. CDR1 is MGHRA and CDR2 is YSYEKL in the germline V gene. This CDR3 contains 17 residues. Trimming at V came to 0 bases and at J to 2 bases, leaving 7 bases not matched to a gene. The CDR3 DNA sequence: TGCGCCAGCAGCCAAGAACGAGCGGGGGCTTCCACAGATACGCAGTATTTT. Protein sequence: CASSQERAGASTDTQYF.

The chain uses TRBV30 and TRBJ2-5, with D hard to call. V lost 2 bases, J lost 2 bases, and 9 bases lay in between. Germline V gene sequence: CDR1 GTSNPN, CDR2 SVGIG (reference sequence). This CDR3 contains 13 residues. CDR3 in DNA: TGTGCCTGGAGTCCTGACTCACAAGAGACCCAGTACTTC. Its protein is CAWSPDSQETQYF.

The CDR3 region is CASSSGRELNEKLFF. CDR3 coding DNA: TGTGCCAGCAGCTCCGGTCGGGAACTGAATGAAAAACTGTTTTTT. V and J are TRBV5-6 and TRBJ1-4; D not certain. There are 15 residues in the CDR3. The V gene lost 3 bases and the J gene lost 5 bases, with 14 bases spanning the gap. The germline V gene encodes CDR1 SGHDT and CDR2 YYEEEE.

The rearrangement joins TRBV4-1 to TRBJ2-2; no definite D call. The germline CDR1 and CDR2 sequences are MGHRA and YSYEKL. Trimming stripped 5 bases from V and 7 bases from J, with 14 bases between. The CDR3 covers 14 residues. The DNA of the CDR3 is TGCGCCAGCAGCGGTGGACCTTCGGGCGGGGAGCTGTTTTTT. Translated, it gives CASSGGPSGGELFF.

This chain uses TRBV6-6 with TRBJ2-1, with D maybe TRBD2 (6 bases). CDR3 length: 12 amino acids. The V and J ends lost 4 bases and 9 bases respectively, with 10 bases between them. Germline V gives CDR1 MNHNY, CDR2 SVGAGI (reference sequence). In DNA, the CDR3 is TGTGCCAGCAGTTCGACTAGAACTGAGCAGTTCTTC. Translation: CASSSTRTEQFF.

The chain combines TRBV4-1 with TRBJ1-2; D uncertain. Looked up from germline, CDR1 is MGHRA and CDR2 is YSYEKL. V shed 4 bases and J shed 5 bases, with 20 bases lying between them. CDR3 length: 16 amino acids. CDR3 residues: CASSLSGSGVTYGYTF. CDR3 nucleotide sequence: TGCGCCAGCAGCCTTTCCGGATCCGGGGTAACTTATGGCTACACCTTC.

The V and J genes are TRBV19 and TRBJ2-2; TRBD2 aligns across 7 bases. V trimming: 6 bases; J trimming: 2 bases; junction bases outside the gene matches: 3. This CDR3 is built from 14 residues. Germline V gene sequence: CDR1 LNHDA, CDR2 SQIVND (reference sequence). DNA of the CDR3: TGTGCCAGTAGCATGGGACTAAACACCGGGGAGCTGTTTTTT. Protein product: CASSMGLNTGELFF.

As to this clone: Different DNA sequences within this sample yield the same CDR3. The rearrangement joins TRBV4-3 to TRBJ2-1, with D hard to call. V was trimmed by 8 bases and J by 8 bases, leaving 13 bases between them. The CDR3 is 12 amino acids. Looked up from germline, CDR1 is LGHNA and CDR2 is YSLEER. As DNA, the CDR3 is TGCGCCAGCGGTTGGGGTTTGTATGAGCAGTTCTTC. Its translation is CASGWGLYEQFF.

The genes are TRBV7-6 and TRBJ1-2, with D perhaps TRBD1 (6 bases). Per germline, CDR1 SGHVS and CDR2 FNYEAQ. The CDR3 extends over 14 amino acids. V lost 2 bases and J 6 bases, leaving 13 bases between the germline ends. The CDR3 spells CASSLRQASDGYTF. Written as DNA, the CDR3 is TGTGCCAGCAGCTTAAGACAGGCCTCCGATGGCTACACCTTC.

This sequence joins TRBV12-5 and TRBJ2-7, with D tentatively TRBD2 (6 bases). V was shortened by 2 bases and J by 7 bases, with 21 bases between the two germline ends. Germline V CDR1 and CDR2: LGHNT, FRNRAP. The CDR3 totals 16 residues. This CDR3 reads CASGLPGGDSLGEQYF. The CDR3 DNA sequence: TGTGCTAGTGGTTTGCCCGGTGGGGACTCCCTCGGTGAGCAGTACTTC.

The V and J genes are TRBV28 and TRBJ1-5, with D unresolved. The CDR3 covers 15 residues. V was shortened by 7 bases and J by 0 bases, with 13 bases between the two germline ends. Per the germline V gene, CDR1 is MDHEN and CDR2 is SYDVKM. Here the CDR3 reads CASTPLWDSNQPQHF. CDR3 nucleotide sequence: TGTGCCAGCACCCCCCTATGGGATAGCAATCAGCCCCAGCATTTT.

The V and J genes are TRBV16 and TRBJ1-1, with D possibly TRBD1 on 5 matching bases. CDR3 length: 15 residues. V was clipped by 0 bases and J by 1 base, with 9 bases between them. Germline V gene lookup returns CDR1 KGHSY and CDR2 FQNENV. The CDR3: CASSQSPGQNTEAFF. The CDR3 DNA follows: TGTGCCAGCAGCCAATCTCCAGGGCAGAACACTGAAGCTTTCTTT.